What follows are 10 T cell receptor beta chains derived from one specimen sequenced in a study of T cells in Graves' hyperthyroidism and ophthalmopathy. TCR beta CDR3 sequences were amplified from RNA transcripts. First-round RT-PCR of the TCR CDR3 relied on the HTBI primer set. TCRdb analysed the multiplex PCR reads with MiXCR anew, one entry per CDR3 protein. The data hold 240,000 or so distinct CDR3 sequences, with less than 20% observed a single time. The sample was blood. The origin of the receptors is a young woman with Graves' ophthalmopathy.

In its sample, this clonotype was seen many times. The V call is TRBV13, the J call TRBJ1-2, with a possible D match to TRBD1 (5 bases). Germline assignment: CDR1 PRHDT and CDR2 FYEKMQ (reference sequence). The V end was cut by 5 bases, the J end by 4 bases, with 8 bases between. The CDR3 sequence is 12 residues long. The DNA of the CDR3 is TGTGCCAGCAGCGTCACAGGCTATGGCTACACCTTC. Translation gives CASSVTGYGYTF. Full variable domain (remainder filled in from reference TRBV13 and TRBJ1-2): AAGVIQSPRHLIKEKRETATLKCYPIPRHDTVYWYQQGPGQDPQFLISFYEKMQSDKGSIPDRFSAQQFSDYHSELNMSSLELGDSALYFCASSVTGYGYTFGSGTRLTVV.

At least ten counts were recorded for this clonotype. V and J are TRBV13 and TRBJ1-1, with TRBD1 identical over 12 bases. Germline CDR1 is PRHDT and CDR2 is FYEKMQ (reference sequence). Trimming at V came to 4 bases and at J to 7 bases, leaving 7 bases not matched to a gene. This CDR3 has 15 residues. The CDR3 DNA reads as TGTGCCAGCAGCTCCCGGGACAGGGGGCGAATTGAAGCTTTCTTT. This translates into CASSSRDRGRIEAFF.

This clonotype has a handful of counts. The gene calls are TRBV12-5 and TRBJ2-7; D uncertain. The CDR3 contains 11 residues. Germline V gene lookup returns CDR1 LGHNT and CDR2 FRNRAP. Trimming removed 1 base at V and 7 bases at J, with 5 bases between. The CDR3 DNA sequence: TGTGCTAGTGGTTTGGGTATGGAGCAGTACTTC. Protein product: CASGLGMEQYF.

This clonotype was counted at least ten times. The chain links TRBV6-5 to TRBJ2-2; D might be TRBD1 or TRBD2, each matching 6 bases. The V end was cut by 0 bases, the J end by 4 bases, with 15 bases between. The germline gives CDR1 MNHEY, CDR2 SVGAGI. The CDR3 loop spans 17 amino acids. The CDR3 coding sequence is TGTGCCAGCAGTTACTCTTGGGGGGCTCCGATCACCGGGGAGCTGTTTTTT. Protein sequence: CASSYSWGAPITGELFF.

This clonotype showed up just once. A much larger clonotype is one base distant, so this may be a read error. CDR3 nucleotides: TGTGCCAGCAGCTTCCTAGCGTCGAGCACCGGGGAGCTGTTTTTT. Protein: CASSFLASSTGELFF. This rearrangement joins TRBV7-9 to TRBJ2-2; weak D call: TRBD2 (6 bases). V shed 3 bases and J shed 4 bases, with 12 bases lying between them. The germline gives CDR1 SEHNR, CDR2 FQNEAQ (reference sequence). The CDR3 covers 15 residues.

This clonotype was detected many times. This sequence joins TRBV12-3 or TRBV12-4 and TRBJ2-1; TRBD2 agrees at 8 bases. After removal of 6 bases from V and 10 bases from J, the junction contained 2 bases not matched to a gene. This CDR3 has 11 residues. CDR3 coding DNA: TGTGCCAGCAGCCGCGGGGGGGAGCAGTTCTTC. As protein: CASSRGGEQFF.

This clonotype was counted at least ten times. CDR3 amino acids: CASSLAWDSPLHF. The CDR3 DNA sequence: TGTGCCAGCAGCTTAGCTTGGGATTCACCCCTCCACTTT. This chain links TRBV7-8 with TRBJ1-6; no reliable D call. The CDR3 is 13 amino acids. The germline CDR1 and CDR2 sequences are SGHVS and FQNEAQ. V dropped 0 bases and J dropped 8 bases, with 5 bases sitting between them.

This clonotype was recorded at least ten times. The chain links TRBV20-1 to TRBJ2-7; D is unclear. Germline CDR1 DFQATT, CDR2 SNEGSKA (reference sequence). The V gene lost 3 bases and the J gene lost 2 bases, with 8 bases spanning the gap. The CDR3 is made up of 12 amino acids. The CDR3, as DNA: TGCAGTGCTAGTAGTATTACCTACGAGCAGTACTTC. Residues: CSASSITYEQYF.

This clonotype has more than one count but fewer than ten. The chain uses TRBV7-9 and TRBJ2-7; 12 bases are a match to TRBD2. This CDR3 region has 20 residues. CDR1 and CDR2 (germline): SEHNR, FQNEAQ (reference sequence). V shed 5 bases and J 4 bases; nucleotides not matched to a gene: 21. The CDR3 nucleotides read TGTGCCAGCAGCGCAATAGGGGGGACTAGCGGGCTTACTCGTTCATACGAGCAGTACTTC. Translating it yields CASSAIGGTSGLTRSYEQYF. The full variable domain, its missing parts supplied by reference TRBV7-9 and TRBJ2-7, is DTGVSQNPRHKITKRGQNVTFRCDPISEHNRLYWYRQTLGQGPEFLTYFQNEAQLEKSRLLSDRFSAERPKGSFSTLEIQRTEQGDSAMYLCASSAIGGTSGLTRSYEQYFGPGTRLTVT.

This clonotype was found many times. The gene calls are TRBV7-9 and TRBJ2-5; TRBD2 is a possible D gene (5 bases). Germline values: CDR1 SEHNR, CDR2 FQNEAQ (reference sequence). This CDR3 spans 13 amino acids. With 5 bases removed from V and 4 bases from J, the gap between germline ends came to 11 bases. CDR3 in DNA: TGTGCCAGCAGCGGGTTGGCGGGAGAGACCCAGTACTTC. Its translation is CASSGLAGETQYF.